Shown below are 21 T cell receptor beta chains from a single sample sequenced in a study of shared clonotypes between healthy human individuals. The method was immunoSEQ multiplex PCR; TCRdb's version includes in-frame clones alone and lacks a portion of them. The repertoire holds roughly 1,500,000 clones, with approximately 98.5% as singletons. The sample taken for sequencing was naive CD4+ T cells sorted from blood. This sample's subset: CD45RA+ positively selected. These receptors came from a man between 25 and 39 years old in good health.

In DNA, the CDR3 is TGTGCCAGCAGTTACAGGGATAGCACAGATACGCAGTATTTT. It translates to CASSYRDSTDTQYF. The chain employs TRBV6-5 and TRBJ2-3; D ambiguous. Per germline, CDR1 MNHEY and CDR2 SVGAGI. The CDR3 contains 14 residues. V lost 2 bases to trimming and J lost 0 bases, with 6 bases between them.

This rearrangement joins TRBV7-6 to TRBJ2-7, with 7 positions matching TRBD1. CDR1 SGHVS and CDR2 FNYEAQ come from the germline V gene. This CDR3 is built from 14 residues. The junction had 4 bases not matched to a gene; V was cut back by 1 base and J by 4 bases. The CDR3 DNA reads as TGTGCCAGCAGCTTAGTTGACAGGGCATACGAGCAGTACTTC. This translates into CASSLVDRAYEQYF.

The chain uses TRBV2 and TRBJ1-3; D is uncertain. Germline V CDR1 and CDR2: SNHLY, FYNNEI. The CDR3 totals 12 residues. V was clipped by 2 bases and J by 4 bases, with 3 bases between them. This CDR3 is CASSELGNTIYF. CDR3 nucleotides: TGTGCCAGCAGTGAATTAGGAAACACCATATATTTT.

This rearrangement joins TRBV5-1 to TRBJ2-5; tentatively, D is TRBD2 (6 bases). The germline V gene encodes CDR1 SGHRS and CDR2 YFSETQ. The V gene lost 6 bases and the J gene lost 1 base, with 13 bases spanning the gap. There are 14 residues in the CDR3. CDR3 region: CASTAGRVQETQYF. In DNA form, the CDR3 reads TGCGCCAGCACGGCGGGACGGGTCCAAGAGACCCAGTACTTC.

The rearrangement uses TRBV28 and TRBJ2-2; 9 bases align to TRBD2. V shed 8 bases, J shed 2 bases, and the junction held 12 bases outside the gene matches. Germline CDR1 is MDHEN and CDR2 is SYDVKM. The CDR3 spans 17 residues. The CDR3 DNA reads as TGTGCCAGCCTAGCGGGGCTGACAGGGCCTAACACCGGGGAGCTGTTTTTT. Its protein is CASLAGLTGPNTGELFF.

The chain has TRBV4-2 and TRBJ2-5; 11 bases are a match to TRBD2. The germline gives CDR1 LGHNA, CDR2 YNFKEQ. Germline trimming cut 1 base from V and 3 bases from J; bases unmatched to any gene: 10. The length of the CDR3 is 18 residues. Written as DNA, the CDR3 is TGTGCCAGCAGCCAAGGGGGAGGGTTAGCGGGAGGGAAAGAGACCCAGTACTTC. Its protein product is CASSQGGGLAGGKETQYF.

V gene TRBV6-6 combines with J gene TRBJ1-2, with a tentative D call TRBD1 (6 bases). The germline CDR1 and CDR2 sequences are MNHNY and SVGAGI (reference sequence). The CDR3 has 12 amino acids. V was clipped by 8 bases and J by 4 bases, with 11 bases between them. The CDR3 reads CASRGQTYGYTF. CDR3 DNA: TGTGCCAGCCGTGGACAGACCTATGGCTACACCTTC.

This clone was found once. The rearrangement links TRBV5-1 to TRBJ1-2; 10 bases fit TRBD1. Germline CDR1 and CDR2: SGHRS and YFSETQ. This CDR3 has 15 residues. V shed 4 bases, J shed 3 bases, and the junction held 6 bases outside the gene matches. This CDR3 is CASSQGTGDDYGYTF. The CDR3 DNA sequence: TGCGCCAGCAGCCAGGGGACAGGGGATGACTATGGCTACACCTTC.

CDR3 sequence reads: CASSLDRRARVAEQFF. The CDR3 nucleotides read TGTGCCAGCAGCTTAGATCGGCGGGCCCGGGTCGCTGAGCAGTTCTTC. The chain couples TRBV11-3 to TRBJ2-1; maybe TRBD2 (5 bases). Trimming shortened V by 0 bases and J by 9 bases, and 18 bases separated the two germline ends. The CDR3 runs 16 residues. Germline lookup yields CDR1 SGHNT and CDR2 YENEEA.

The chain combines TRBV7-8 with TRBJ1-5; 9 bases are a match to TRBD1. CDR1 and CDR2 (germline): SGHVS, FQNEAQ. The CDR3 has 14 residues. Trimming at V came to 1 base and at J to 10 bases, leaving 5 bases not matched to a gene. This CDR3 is CASSLGDRVLPQHF. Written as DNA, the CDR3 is TGTGCCAGCAGCTTAGGGGACAGGGTACTTCCCCAGCATTTT.

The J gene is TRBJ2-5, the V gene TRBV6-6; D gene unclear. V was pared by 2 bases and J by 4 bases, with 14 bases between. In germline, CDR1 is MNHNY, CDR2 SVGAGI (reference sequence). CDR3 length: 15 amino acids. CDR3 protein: CASSYPLKVGETQYF. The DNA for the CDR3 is TGTGCCAGCAGTTACCCTCTGAAGGTGGGAGAGACCCAGTACTTC.

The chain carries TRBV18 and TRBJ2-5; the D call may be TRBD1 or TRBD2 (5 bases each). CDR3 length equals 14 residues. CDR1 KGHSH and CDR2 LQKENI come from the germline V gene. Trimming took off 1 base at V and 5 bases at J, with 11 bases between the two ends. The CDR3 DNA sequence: TGTGCCAGCTCACCACAGCAGGGAGCGGAGACCCAGTACTTC. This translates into CASSPQQGAETQYF.

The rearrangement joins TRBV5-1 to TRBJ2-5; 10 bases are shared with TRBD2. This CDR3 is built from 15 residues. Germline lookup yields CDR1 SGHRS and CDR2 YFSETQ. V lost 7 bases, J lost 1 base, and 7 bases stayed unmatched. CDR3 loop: CASGAGGLRQETQYF. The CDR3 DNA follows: TGCGCCAGCGGAGCGGGGGGGTTACGCCAAGAGACCCAGTACTTC.

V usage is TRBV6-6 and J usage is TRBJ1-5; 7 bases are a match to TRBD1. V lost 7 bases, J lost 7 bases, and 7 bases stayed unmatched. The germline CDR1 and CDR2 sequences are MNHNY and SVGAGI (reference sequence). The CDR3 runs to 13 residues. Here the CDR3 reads CASITGEGQPQHF. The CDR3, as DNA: TGTGCCAGCATCACAGGGGAGGGGCAGCCCCAGCATTTT.

The CDR3 DNA is TGTGCCAGCTCACCACTCCAGGGGTTGGACGAGCAGTACTTC. This translates into CASSPLQGLDEQYF. The chain recombines TRBV18 with TRBJ2-7; D perhaps matches TRBD1 (6 bases). This CDR3 spans 14 amino acids. From germline, CDR1 is KGHSH and CDR2 LQKENI. The germline V and J ends were trimmed by 1 base and 5 bases, with 12 bases remaining between them. The variable domain in full, with the rest retrieved from reference TRBV18 and TRBJ2-7, is NAGVMQNPRHLVRRRGQEARLRCSPMKGHSHVYWYRQLPEEGLKFMVYLQKENIIDESGMPKERFSAEFPKEGPSILRIQQVVRGDSAAYFCASSPLQGLDEQYFGPGTRLTVT.

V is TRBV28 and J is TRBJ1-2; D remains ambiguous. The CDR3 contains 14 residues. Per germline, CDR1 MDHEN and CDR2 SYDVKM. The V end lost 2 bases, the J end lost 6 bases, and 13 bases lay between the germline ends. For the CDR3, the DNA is TGTGCCAGCAGTTTAGGGTACATTCTAAATGGCTACACCTTC. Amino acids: CASSLGYILNGYTF.

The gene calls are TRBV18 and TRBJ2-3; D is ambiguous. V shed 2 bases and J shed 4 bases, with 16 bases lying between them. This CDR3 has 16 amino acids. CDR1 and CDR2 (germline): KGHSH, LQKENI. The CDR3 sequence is CASSPVSGLASDTQYF. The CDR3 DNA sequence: TGTGCCAGCTCACCAGTCAGTGGCTTGGCTTCAGATACGCAGTATTTT.

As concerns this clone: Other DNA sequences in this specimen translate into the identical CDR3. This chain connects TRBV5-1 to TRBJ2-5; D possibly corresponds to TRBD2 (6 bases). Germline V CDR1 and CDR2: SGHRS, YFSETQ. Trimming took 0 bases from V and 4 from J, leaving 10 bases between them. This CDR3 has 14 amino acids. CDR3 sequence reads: CASSLVGSGETQYF. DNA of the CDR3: TGCGCCAGCAGCTTGGTCGGGAGTGGAGAGACCCAGTACTTC.

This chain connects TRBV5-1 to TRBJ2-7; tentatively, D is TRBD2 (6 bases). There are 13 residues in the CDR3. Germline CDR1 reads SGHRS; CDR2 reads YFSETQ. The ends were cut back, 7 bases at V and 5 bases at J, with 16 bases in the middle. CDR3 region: CASRLVVNNEQYF. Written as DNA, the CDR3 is TGCGCCAGCCGACTAGTCGTTAACAACGAGCAGTACTTC.

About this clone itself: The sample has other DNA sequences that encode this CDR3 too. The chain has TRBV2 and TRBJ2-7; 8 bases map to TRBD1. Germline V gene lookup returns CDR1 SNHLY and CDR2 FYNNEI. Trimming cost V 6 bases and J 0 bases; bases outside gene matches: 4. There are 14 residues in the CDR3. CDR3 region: CASSRDRGSYEQYF. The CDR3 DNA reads TGTGCCAGCAGCCGCGACAGGGGCTCCTACGAGCAGTACTTC.

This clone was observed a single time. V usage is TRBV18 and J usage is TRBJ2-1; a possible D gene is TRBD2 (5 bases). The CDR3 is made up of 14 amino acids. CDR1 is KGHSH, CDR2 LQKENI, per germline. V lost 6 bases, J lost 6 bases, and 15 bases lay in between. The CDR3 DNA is TGTGCCAGCTCGAGGGCCCAAGGACCCAATGAGCAGTTCTTC. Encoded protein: CASSRAQGPNEQFF.